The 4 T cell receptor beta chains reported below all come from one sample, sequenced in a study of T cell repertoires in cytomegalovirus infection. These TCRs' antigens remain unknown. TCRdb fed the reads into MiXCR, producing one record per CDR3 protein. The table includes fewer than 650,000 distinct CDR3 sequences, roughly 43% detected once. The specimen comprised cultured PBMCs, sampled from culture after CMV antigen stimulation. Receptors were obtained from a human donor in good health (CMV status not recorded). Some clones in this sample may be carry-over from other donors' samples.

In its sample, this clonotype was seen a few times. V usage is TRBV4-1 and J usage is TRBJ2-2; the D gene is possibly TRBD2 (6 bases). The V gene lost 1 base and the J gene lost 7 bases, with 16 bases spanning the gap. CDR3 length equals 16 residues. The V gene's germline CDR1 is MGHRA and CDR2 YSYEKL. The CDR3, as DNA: TGCGCCAGCAGCCAAGTGGAGGGAGATCTCTTCGGGGAGCTGTTTTTT. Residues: CASSQVEGDLFGELFF.

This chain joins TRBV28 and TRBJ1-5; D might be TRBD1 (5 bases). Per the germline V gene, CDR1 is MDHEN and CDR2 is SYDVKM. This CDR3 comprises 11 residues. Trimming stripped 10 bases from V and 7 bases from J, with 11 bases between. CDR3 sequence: CATGIRQPQHF. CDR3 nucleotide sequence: TGTGCCACAGGGATCCGCCAGCCCCAGCATTTT.

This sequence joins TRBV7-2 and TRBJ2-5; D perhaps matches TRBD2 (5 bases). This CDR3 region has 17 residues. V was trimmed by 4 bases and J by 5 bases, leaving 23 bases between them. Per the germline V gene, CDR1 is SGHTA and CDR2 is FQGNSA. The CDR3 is CASSSPLRTRARETQYF. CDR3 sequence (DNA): TGTGCCAGCAGCTCCCCCCTCCGGACGCGGGCGCGGGAGACCCAGTACTTC.

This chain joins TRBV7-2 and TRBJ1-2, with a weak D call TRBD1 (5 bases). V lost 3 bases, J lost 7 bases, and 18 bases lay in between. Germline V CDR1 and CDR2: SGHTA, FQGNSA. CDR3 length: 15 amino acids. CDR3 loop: CASSFAHRGVGGYTF. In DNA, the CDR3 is TGTGCCAGCAGCTTCGCCCACCGAGGGGTAGGTGGCTACACCTTC. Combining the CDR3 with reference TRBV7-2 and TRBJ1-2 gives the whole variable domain GAGVSQSPSNKVTEKGKDVELRCDPISGHTALYWYRQSLGQGLEFLIYFQGNSAPDKSGLPSDRFSAERTGGSVSTLTIQRTQQEDSAVYLCASSFAHRGVGGYTFGSGTRLTVV.